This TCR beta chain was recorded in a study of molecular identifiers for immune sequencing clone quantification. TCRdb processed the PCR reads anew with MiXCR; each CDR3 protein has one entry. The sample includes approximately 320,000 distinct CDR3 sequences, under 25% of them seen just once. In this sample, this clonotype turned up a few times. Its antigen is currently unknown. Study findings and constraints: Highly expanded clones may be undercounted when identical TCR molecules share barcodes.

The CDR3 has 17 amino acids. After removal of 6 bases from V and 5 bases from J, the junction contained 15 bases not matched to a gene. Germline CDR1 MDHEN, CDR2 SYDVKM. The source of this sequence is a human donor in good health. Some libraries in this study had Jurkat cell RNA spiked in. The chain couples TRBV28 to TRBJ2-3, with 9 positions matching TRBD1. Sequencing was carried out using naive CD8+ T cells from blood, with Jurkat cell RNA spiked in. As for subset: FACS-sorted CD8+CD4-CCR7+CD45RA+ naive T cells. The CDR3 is CASRDPQQGAPRDTQYF. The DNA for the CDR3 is TGTGCCAGCAGGGATCCCCAACAGGGGGCGCCGAGAGATACGCAGTATTTT.